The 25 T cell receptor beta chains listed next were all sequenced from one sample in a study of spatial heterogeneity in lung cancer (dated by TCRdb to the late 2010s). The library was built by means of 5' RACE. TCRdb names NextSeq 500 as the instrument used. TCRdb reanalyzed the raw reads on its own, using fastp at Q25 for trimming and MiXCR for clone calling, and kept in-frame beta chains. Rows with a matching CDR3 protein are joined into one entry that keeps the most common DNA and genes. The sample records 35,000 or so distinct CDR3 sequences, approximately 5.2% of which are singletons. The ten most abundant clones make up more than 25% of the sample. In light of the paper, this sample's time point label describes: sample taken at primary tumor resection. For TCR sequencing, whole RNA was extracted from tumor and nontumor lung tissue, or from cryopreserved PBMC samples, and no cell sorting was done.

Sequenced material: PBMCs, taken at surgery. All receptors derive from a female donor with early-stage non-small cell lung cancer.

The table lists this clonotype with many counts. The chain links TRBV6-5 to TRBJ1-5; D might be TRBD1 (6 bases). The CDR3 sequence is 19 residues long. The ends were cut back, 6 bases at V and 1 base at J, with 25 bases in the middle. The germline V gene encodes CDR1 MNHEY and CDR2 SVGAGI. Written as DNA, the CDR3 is TGTGCCAGCAGCCCCGTTGTGGGCAGGGGTTTGTGGAGCAATCAGCCCCAGCATTTT. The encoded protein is CASSPVVGRGLWSNQPQHF.

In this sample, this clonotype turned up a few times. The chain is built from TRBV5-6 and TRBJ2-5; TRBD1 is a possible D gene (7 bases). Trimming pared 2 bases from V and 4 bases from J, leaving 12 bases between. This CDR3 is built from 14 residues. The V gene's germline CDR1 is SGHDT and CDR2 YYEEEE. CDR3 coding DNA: TGTGCCAGCAGCTTAGGAGGGGGCCCAGAGACCCAGTACTTC. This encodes CASSLGGGPETQYF. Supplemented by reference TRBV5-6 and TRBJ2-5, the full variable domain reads DAGVTQSPTHLIKTRGQQVTLRCSPKSGHDTVSWYQQALGQGPQFIFQYYEEEERQRGNFPDRFSGHQFPNYSSELNVNALLLGDSALYLCASSLGGGPETQYFGPGTRLLVL.

CDR3 amino acids: CASRGTKNPNEQFF. CDR3 in DNA: TGCGCCAGCAGAGGGACTAAGAATCCCAATGAGCAGTTCTTC. The rearrangement uses TRBV5-1 and TRBJ2-1; 7 bases are a match to TRBD2. CDR3 length: 14 residues. Losses at the gene ends were 5 bases for V and 6 bases for J; bases not matched to a gene: 8. Germline-derived CDR1 and CDR2 are SGHRS and YFSETQ.

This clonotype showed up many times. This CDR3 is CSVLTGRDTEAFF. The CDR3, as DNA: TGCAGCGTGTTGACAGGGAGGGACACTGAAGCTTTCTTT. The chain has TRBV29-1 and TRBJ1-1; 7 bases map to TRBD1. Trimming removed 6 bases from V and 3 bases from J; junction bases left unmatched: 7. This CDR3 comprises 13 residues. The germline CDR1 and CDR2 sequences are SQVTM and ANQGSEA.

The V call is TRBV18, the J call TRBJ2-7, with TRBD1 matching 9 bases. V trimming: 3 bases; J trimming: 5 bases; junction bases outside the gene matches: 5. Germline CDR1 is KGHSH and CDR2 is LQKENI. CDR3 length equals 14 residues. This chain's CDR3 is CASSPLTGGNEQYF. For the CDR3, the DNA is TGTGCCAGCTCACCCCTGACAGGGGGGAACGAGCAGTACTTC.

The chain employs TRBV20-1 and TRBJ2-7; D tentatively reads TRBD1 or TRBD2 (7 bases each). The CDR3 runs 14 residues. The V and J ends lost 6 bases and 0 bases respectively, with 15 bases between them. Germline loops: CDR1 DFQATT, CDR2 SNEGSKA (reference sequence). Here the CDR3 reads CSASGGTDSYEQYF. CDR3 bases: TGCAGTGCCTCCGGGGGGACAGACTCCTACGAGCAGTACTTC.

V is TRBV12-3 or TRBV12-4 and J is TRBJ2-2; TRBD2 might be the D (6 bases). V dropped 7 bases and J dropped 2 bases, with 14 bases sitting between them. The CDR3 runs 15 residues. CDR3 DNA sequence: TGTGCCAGCACCGGACGGGACTTCAACACCGGGGAGCTGTTTTTT. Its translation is CASTGRDFNTGELFF.

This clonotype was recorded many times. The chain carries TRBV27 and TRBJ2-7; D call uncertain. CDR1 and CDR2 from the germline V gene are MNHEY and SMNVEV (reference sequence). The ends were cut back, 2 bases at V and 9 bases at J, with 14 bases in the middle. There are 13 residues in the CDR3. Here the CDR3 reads CASSLRSSMGQYF. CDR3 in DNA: TGTGCCAGCAGTTTAAGATCCTCAATGGGGCAGTACTTC.

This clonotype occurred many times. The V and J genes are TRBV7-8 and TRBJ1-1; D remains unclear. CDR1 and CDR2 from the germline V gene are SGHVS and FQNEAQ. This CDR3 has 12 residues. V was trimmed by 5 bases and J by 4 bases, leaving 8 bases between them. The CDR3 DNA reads TGTGCCAGCAGCCTGAGAGGCACTGAAGCTTTCTTT. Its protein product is CASSLRGTEAFF.

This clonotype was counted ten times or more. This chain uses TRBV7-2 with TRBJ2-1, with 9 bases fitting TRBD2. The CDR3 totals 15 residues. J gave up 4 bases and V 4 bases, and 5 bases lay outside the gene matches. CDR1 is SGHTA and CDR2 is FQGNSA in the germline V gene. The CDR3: CASSSGLARYNEQFF. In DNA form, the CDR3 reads TGTGCCAGCAGCTCGGGACTAGCTAGGTACAATGAGCAGTTCTTC.

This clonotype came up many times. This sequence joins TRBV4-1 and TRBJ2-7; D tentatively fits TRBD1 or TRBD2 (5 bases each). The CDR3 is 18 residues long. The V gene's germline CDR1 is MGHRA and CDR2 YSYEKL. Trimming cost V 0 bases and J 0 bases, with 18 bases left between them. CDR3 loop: CASSQDLSVWDVSYEQYF. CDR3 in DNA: TGCGCCAGCAGCCAAGATCTTTCGGTCTGGGACGTCTCCTACGAGCAGTACTTC.

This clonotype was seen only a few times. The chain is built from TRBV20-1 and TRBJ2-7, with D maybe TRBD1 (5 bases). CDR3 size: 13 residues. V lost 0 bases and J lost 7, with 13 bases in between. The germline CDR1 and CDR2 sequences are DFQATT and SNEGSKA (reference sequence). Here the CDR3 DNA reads TGCAGTGCTAGAGACCGGCAGGGTGTGGAGCAGTACTTC. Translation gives CSARDRQGVEQYF.

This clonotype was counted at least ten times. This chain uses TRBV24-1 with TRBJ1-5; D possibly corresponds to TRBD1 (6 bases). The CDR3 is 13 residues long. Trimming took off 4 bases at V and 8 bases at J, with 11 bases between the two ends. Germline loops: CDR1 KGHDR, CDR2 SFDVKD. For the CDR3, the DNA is TGTGCCACCAGTGACTTCCAGGGGAAGCCCCAGCATTTT. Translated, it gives CATSDFQGKPQHF.

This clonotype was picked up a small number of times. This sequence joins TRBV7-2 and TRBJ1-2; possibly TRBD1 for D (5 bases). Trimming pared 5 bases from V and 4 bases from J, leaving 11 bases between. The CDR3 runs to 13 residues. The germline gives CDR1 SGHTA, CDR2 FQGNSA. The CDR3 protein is CASSTGGGYGYTF. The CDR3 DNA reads TGTGCCAGCAGCACGGGGGGAGGCTATGGCTACACCTTC.

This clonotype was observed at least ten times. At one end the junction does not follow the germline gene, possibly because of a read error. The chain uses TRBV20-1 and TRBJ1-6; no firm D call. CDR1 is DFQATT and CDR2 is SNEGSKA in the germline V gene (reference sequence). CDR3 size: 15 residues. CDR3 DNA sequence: TGCAGTGCTAGAGAGGCGGCAGGCTATGATTCACCCCTCCACTTT. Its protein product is CSAREAAGYDSPLHF.

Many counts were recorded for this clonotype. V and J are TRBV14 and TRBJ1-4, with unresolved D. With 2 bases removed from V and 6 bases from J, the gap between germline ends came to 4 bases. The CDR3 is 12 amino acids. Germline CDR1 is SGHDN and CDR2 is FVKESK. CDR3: CASSQSHEKLFF. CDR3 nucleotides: TGTGCCAGCAGCCAATCGCATGAAAAACTGTTTTTT.

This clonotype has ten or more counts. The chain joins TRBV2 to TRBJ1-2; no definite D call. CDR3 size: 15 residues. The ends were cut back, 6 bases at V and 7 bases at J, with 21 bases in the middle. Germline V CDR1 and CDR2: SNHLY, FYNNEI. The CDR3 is CASSGWLEGISGYTF. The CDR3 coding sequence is TGTGCCAGCAGCGGTTGGTTGGAGGGAATCTCTGGCTACACCTTC.

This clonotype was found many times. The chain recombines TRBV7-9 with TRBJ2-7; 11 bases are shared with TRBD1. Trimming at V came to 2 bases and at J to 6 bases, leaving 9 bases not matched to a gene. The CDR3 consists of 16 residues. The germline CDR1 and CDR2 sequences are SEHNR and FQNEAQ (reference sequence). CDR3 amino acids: CASSLPRRTGGLEQYF. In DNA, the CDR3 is TGTGCCAGCAGCTTACCCCGGCGGACAGGGGGCCTCGAGCAGTACTTC.

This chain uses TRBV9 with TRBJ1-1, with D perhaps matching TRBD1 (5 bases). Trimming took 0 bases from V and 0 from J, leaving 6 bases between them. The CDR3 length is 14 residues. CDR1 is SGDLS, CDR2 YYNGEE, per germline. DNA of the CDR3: TGTGCCAGCAGCGTAGTGGGGCTGAACACTGAAGCTTTCTTT. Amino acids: CASSVVGLNTEAFF. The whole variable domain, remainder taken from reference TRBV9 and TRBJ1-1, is DSGVTQTPKHLITATGQRVTLRCSPRSGDLSVYWYQQSLDQGLQFLIQYYNGEERAKGNILERFSAQQFPDLHSELNLSSLELGDSALYFCASSVVGLNTEAFFGQGTRLTVV.

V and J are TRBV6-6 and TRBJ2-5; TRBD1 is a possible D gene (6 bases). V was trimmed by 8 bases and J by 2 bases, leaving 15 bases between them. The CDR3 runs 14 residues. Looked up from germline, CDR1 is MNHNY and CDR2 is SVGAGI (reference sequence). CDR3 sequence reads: CASHLTQGQETQYF. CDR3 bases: TGTGCCAGCCATCTTACGCAGGGGCAAGAGACCCAGTACTTC.

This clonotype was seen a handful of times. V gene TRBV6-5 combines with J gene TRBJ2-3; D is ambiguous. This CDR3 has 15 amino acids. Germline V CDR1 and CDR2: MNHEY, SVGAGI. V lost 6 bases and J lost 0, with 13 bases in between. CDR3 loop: CASSPDSPSTDTQYF. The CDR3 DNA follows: TGTGCCAGCAGCCCCGACTCTCCTAGCACAGATACGCAGTATTTT.

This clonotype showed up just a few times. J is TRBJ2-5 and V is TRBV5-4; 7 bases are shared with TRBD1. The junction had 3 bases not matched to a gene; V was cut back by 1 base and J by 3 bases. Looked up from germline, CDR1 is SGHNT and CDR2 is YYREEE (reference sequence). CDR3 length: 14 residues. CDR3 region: CASSLTGTEETQYF. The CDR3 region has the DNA TGTGCCAGCAGCTTGACCGGGACAGAAGAGACCCAGTACTTC.

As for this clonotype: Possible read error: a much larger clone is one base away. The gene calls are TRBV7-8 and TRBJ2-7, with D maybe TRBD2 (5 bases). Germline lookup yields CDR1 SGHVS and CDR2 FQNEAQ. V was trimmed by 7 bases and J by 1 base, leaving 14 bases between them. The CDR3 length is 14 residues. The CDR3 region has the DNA TGTGCCAGCACCCAAAGCCCGGGATCCTACGAGCAGTACTTC. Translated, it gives CASTQSPGSYEQYF. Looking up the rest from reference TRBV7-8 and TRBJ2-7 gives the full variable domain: GAGVSQSPRYKVAKRGQDVALRCDPISGHVSLFWYQQALGQGPEFLTYFQNEAQLDKSGLPSDRFFAERPEGSVSTLKIQRTQQEDSAVYLCASTQSPGSYEQYFGPGTRLTVT.

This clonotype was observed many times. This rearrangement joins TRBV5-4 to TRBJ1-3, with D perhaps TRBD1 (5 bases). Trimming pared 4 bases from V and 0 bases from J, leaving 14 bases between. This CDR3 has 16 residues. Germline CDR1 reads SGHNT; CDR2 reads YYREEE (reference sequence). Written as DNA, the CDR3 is TGTGCCAGCAGCCCCCGGGACGGACTCTCTGGAAACACCATATATTTT. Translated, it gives CASSPRDGLSGNTIYF.

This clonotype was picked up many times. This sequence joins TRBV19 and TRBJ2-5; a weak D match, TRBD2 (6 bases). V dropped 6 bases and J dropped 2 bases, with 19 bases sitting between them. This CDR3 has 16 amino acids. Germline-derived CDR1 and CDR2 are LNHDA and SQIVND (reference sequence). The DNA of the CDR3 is TGTGCCAGTAGGCACTCCGTGGCTAGCGTACAAGAGACCCAGTACTTC. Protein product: CASRHSVASVQETQYF. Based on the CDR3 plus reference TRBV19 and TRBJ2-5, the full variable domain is DGGITQSPKYLFRKEGQNVTLSCEQNLNHDAMYWYRQDPGQGLRLIYYSQIVNDFQKGDIAEGYSVSREKKESFPLTVTSAQKNPTAFYLCASRHSVASVQETQYFGPGTRLLVL.